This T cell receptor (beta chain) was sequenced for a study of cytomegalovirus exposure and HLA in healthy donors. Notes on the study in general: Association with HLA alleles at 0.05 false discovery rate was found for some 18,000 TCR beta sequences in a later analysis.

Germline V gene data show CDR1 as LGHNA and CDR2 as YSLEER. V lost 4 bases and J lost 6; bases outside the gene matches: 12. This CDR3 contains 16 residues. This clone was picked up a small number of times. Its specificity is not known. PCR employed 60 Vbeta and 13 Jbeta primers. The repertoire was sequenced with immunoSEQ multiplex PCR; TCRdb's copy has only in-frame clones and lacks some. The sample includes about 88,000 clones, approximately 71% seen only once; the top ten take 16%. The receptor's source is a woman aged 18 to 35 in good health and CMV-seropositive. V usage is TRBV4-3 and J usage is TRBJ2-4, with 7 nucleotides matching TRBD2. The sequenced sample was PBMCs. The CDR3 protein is CASSLRTSKRRNIQYF. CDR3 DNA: TGCGCCAGCAGCCTCAGGACTAGTAAGAGGAGAAACATTCAGTACTTC.